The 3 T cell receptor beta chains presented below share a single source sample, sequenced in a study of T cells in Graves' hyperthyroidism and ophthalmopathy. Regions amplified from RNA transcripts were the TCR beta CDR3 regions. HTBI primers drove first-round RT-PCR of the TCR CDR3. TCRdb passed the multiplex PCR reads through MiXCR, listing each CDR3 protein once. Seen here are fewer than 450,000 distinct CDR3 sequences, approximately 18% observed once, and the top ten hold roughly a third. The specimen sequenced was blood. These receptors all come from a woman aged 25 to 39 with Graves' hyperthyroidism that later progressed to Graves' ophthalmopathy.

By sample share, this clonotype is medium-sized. The CDR3 DNA is TGTGCCAGCAGTTCCAGCCCCCAAGAGACCCAGTACTTC. This codes for CASSSSPQETQYF. This chain joins TRBV6-2 or TRBV6-3 and TRBJ2-5; no definite D call. V was shortened by 4 bases and J by 1 base, with 7 bases between the two germline ends. The CDR3 spans 13 residues. Germline CDR1 is MNHEY and CDR2 is SVGEGT.

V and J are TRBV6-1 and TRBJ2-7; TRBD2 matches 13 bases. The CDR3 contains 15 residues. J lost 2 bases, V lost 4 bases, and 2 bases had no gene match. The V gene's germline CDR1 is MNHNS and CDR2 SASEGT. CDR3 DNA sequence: TGTGCCAGCAGTGTAACTAGCGGGAGGGCCTACGAGCAGTACTTC. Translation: CASSVTSGRAYEQYF.

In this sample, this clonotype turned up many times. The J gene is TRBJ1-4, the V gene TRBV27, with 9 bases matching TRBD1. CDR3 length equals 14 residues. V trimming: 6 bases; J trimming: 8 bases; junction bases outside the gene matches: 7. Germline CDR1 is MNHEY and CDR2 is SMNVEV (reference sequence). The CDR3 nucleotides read TGTGCCAGCAGCGCCGGGACAGGGCCGGAAAAACTGTTTTTT. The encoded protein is CASSAGTGPEKLFF. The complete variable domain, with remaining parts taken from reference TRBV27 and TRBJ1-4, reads EAQVTQNPRYLITVTGKKLTVTCSQNMNHEYMSWYRQDPGLGLRQIYYSMNVEVTDKGDVPEGYKVSRKEKRNFPLILESPSPNQTSLYFCASSAGTGPEKLFFGSGTQLSVL.